Presented here are 27 T cell receptor beta chains from one specimen sequenced in a study of T-cell reconstitution after alpha-beta-depleted transplantation in children. Unique molecular identifiers were used in preparing the TCRbeta library. TCRdb analysed the PCR reads with MiXCR anew, one entry per CDR3 protein. This table has 350,000 to 400,000 distinct CDR3 sequences, 10% to 15% appearing once. Sample: PBMCs, taken from the stem cell graft. All receptors derive from a human donor who donated a stem cell graft to a child with Fanconi anemia.

This clonotype was picked up many times. The V call is TRBV6-1, the J call TRBJ1-5, with 7 nucleotides matching TRBD1. Germline V gene data show CDR1 as MNHNS and CDR2 as SASEGT. The CDR3 has 17 amino acids. Losses at the gene ends were 7 bases for V and 2 bases for J; bases not matched to a gene: 14. The CDR3 region is CASTLRQGRGGNQPQHF. CDR3 DNA: TGTGCCAGCACCCTAAGACAGGGCCGGGGCGGCAATCAGCCCCAGCATTTT.

Ten or more counts support this clonotype. This chain links TRBV27 with TRBJ1-6; no clear D. CDR3 length: 15 residues. V lost 0 bases and J 7 bases, leaving 10 bases between the germline ends. In germline, CDR1 is MNHEY, CDR2 SMNVEV (reference sequence). The CDR3 DNA reads as TGTGCCAGCAGTTTATCGAGTCGGAGGAATTCACCCCTCCACTTT. Protein: CASSLSSRRNSPLHF.

This clonotype was seen a handful of times. This chain connects TRBV3-1 to TRBJ1-5, with a weak D call TRBD1 (5 bases). Germline values: CDR1 LGHDT, CDR2 YNNKEL (reference sequence). This CDR3 contains 14 residues. The V end lost 5 bases, the J end lost 5 bases, and 13 bases lay between the germline ends. As DNA, the CDR3 is TGTGCCAGCAGCTTGGGACCTTTCGATCAGCCCCAGCATTTT. This sequence encodes CASSLGPFDQPQHF.

The chain employs TRBV27 and TRBJ2-7; 10 positions agree with TRBD1. This CDR3 has 15 amino acids. V was pared by 6 bases and J by 6 bases, with 11 bases of the junction left unmatched. Germline loops: CDR1 MNHEY, CDR2 SMNVEV (reference sequence). In DNA form, the CDR3 reads TGTGCCAGCAGCCCAGACAGGGGGCTGGGAGTCGAGCAGTACTTC. Amino acids: CASSPDRGLGVEQYF.

This clonotype was seen repeatedly, ten times or more. The chain employs TRBV7-2 and TRBJ2-5; a possible D gene is TRBD1 (8 bases). The germline gives CDR1 SGHTA, CDR2 FQGNSA. Trimming shortened V by 6 bases and J by 5 bases, and 16 bases separated the two germline ends. This CDR3 has 14 amino acids. The CDR3 DNA follows: TGTGCCAGCAGTTTCAACAGGGGGGGGGAGACCCAGTACTTC. This encodes CASSFNRGGETQYF.

The gene calls are TRBV7-9 and TRBJ1-6; the match to TRBD1 covers 8 bases. Germline values: CDR1 SEHNR, CDR2 FQNEAQ (reference sequence). V dropped 3 bases and J dropped 6; count of bases not matched to a gene: 4. This CDR3 contains 15 residues. The CDR3 sequence: CASSFRGPFNSPLHF. In DNA, the CDR3 is TGTGCCAGCAGCTTCAGGGGGCCGTTTAATTCACCCCTCCACTTT. Full variable domain (remainder filled in from reference TRBV7-9 and TRBJ1-6): DTGVSQNPRHKITKRGQNVTFRCDPISEHNRLYWYRQTLGQGPEFLTYFQNEAQLEKSRLLSDRFSAERPKGSFSTLEIQRTEQGDSAMYLCASSFRGPFNSPLHFGNGTRLTVT.

This clonotype showed up just once. It differs at one base from a far larger clone, so likely a read error. The chain has TRBV12-3 or TRBV12-4 and TRBJ1-1; no definite D call. The CDR3 has 13 amino acids. The CDR3 loop reads CTSSLKGNTEAFF. For the CDR3, the DNA is TGTACCAGCAGTTTAAAAGGGAACACTGAAGCTTTCTTT.

This clonotype has ten or more counts. The rearrangement uses TRBV4-3 and TRBJ2-2, with TRBD1 identical over 11 bases. V shed 0 bases, J shed 6 bases, and the junction held 6 bases outside the gene matches. This CDR3 contains 17 residues. CDR1 is LGHNA and CDR2 is YSLEER in the germline V gene. The CDR3 nucleotides are TGCGCCAGCAGCCAAGATAGGGGACAGGGGGGGGCCGGGGAGCTGTTTTTT. Amino acids: CASSQDRGQGGAGELFF.

In this sample, this clonotype turned up many times. The rearrangement joins TRBV12-3 or TRBV12-4 to TRBJ2-1; maybe TRBD1 (6 bases). The CDR3 covers 15 residues. Trimming shortened V by 7 bases and J by 5 bases, and 18 bases separated the two germline ends. DNA of the CDR3: TGTGCCAGCAAAGGGACACCCACAAAGAACAATGAGCAGTTCTTC. It is translated as CASKGTPTKNNEQFF.

This clonotype came up a few times. The V and J genes are TRBV3-1 and TRBJ2-7, with 7 bases identical to TRBD2. Trimming cost V 4 bases and J 0 bases; bases outside gene matches: 3. There are 14 residues in the CDR3. Germline V CDR1 and CDR2: LGHDT, YNNKEL (reference sequence). The CDR3 reads CASSPRGSSYEQYF. The CDR3 bases are TGTGCCAGCAGCCCCCGCGGGAGCTCCTACGAGCAGTACTTC.

In DNA, the CDR3 is TGCAGTGCTAGGGAGGCTAGCGGGGCCGGGGAGACCCAGTACTTC. This codes for CSAREASGAGETQYF. The rearrangement uses TRBV20-1 and TRBJ2-5, with 9 bases aligning to TRBD2. This CDR3 is 15 amino acids long. V shed 3 bases, J shed 5 bases, and the junction held 10 bases outside the gene matches. Germline V lookup: CDR1 DFQATT, CDR2 SNEGSKA (reference sequence).

The chain uses TRBV6-1 and TRBJ1-5; no clear D. The germline V and J ends were trimmed by 6 bases and 4 bases, with 10 bases remaining between them. Germline V gives CDR1 MNHNS, CDR2 SASEGT. CDR3 length: 13 amino acids. CDR3 amino acids: CASRRVVNQPQHF. CDR3 DNA: TGTGCCAGCAGGAGGGTGGTTAATCAGCCCCAGCATTTT.

The chain combines TRBV6-5 with TRBJ1-1, with 7 bases lining up with TRBD1. This CDR3 spans 15 amino acids. The germline CDR1 and CDR2 sequences are MNHEY and SVGAGI. With V trimmed by 2 bases and J by 4 bases, 7 bases remained unmatched. The CDR3 protein is CASSYGEAGGTEAFF. DNA of the CDR3: TGTGCCAGCAGTTACGGGGAGGCAGGGGGCACTGAAGCTTTCTTT.

Only a few counts were recorded for this clonotype. This chain joins TRBV4-2 and TRBJ1-1; possibly TRBD1 for D (5 bases). Germline V CDR1 and CDR2: LGHNA, YNFKEQ. This CDR3 contains 14 residues. Trimming cost V 1 base and J 1 base, with 7 bases left between them. CDR3 nucleotides: TGTGCCAGCAGCCAAGCCAGGGAGAACACTGAAGCTTTCTTT. Amino acid sequence: CASSQARENTEAFF.

This clonotype was observed a few times. The J gene is TRBJ2-2, the V gene TRBV15, with a possible D match to TRBD2 (6 bases). Deletions cut 0 bases from V and 2 bases from J, with 13 bases between. This CDR3 has 17 amino acids. Germline V lookup: CDR1 LNHNV, CDR2 YYDKDF (reference sequence). For the CDR3, the DNA is TGTGCCACCAGCAGAGATAAGGGGACTGCAAACACCGGGGAGCTGTTTTTT. This translates into CATSRDKGTANTGELFF.

This clonotype occurred many times. The chain links TRBV3-1 to TRBJ2-1; tentatively, D is TRBD1 or TRBD2 (5 bases each). This CDR3 spans 14 amino acids. The germline V gene encodes CDR1 LGHDT and CDR2 YNNKEL (reference sequence). V lost 5 bases, J lost 6 bases, and 14 bases lay in between. Here the CDR3 reads CASSVRDGGNEQFF. The CDR3 DNA sequence: TGTGCCAGCAGCGTGAGAGATGGGGGCAATGAGCAGTTCTTC.

The V gene is TRBV30, the J gene TRBJ2-3; D unclear. V lost 0 bases, J lost 7 bases, and 11 bases lay in between. Germline V gene data show CDR1 as GTSNPN and CDR2 as SVGIG (reference sequence). The length of the CDR3 is 13 residues. CDR3 bases: TGTGCCTGGAGTGTACGCGGCTCTCATACGCAGTATTTT. Amino acid sequence: CAWSVRGSHTQYF.

This clonotype was seen a few times. The chain combines TRBV12-3 or TRBV12-4 with TRBJ1-6, with 8 bases fitting TRBD1. V lost 5 bases and J lost 9; bases outside the gene matches: 3. This CDR3 spans 13 amino acids. CDR3 sequence reads: CASSDRGSSPLHF. The CDR3, as DNA: TGTGCCAGCAGTGACAGGGGCAGTTCACCCCTCCACTTT.

The table lists this clonotype with many counts. CDR3 bases: TGCAGTGGGGCGAACAACTACAATGAGCAGTTCTTC. It encodes CSGANNYNEQFF. The chain employs TRBV20-1 and TRBJ2-1; D is ambiguous. This CDR3 is built from 12 residues. Germline CDR1 and CDR2: DFQATT and SNEGSKA (reference sequence). Between the trimmed V and J ends, which lost 7 bases and 3 bases, there was a span of 10 bases.

With respect to this clonotype: An end of the junction does not agree with germline; a read error may underlie this. The chain is built from TRBV10-3 and TRBJ2-7; D remains unclear. The CDR3 contains 11 residues. Germline CDR1 and CDR2: ENHRY and SYGVKD. CDR3 DNA: TGTGCCATCAGTGAGCGGTACGAGGAGTACTTC. Translation: CAISERYEEYF.

CDR3 sequence reads: CASSLPQTGTNNEQFF. The CDR3 DNA reads as TGTGCCAGCAGTCTCCCCCAAACCGGGACAAACAATGAGCAGTTCTTC. The J gene is TRBJ2-1, the V gene TRBV6-1, with D tentatively TRBD1 (6 bases). Germline values: CDR1 MNHNS, CDR2 SASEGT. This CDR3 is 16 amino acids long. Trimming left V 5 bases short and J 5 bases short, with 19 bases between.

The V call is TRBV7-2, the J call TRBJ2-3, with TRBD2 identical over 9 bases. CDR1 SGHTA and CDR2 FQGNSA come from the germline V gene. V trimming: 4 bases; J trimming: 5 bases; junction bases outside the gene matches: 13. The CDR3 length is 17 residues. DNA of the CDR3: TGTGCCAGCAGCTCTGTGCCGGGACTAGCAGGAAGAGATACGCAGTATTTT. Its translation is CASSSVPGLAGRDTQYF.

This clonotype was seen repeatedly, ten times or more. The germline gene is not matched at one end of the junction; a read error may be the cause. CDR3 coding DNA: TGTGCCACCAGCAGTCGACGGGCGACGAAGACCGGGGAGCTGTTTTTT. It is translated as CATSSRRATKTGELFF. The rearrangement joins TRBV15 to TRBJ2-2; no definite D call. Germline V CDR1 and CDR2: LNHNV, YYDKDF (reference sequence). This CDR3 contains 16 residues.

Many counts were recorded for this clonotype. The chain links TRBV29-1 to TRBJ2-1; perhaps TRBD2 as D (6 bases). Germline loops: CDR1 SQVTM, CDR2 ANQGSEA. Trimming took 4 bases from V and 9 from J, leaving 10 bases between them. The CDR3 totals 11 residues. CDR3 in amino acids: CSVGGVGEQFF. CDR3 coding DNA: TGCAGCGTTGGGGGGGTAGGTGAGCAGTTCTTC.

J is TRBJ2-3 and V is TRBV6-1; 7 bases fit TRBD1. Germline-derived CDR1 and CDR2 are MNHNS and SASEGT. With V trimmed by 6 bases and J by 0 bases, 6 bases remained unmatched. The CDR3 spans 15 residues. CDR3 region: CASRTGTESTDTQYF. In DNA, the CDR3 is TGTGCCAGCAGGACCGGGACAGAGAGCACAGATACGCAGTATTTT.

V usage is TRBV12-3 or TRBV12-4 and J usage is TRBJ2-5; D may be TRBD1 or TRBD2 (6 bases each). V lost 6 bases and J 5 bases, leaving 13 bases between the germline ends. CDR3 size: 13 residues. The DNA of the CDR3 is TGTGCCAGCAGCGAGTGGGGGGCTGAGACCCAGTACTTC. This gives the protein CASSEWGAETQYF.

V is TRBV10-3 and J is TRBJ2-2; D unclear. V was cut by 6 bases and J by 6 bases, with 11 bases left in between. This CDR3 has 13 residues. CDR1 is ENHRY and CDR2 is SYGVKD in the germline V gene. The CDR3 DNA is TGTGCCATCAGAACGACGGACCCCGGGGAGCTGTTTTTT. Amino acids: CAIRTTDPGELFF.